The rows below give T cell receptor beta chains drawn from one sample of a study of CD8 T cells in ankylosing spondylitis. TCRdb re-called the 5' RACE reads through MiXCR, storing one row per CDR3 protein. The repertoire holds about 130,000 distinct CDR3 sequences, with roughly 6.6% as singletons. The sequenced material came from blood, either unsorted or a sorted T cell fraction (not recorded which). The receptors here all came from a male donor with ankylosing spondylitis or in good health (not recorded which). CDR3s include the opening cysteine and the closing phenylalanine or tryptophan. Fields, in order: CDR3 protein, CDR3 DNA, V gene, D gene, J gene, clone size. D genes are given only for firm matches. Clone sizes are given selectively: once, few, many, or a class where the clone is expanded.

CDR3 protein: CAISPAVAGNEQFF
CDR3 DNA: TGTGCCATCAGTCCCGCGGTAGCGGGCAATGAGCAGTTCTTC
V gene: TRBV10-3
D gene: TRBD2
J gene: TRBJ2-1
clone size: many

CDR3 protein: CASSWTGSGEQFF
CDR3 DNA: TGTGCCAGCAGCTGGACAGGGTCCGGGGAGCAGTTCTTC
V gene: TRBV5-5
D gene: TRBD1
J gene: TRBJ2-1
clone size: many

CDR3 protein: CSAREAQGPDTQYF
CDR3 DNA: TGCAGTGCTAGAGAAGCGCAGGGCCCAGATACGCAGTATTTT
V gene: TRBV20-1
D gene: .
J gene: TRBJ2-3
clone size: many

CDR3 protein: CATSREKREAGNEQFF
CDR3 DNA: TGTGCCACCAGCAGAGAGAAGCGGGAGGCCGGCAATGAGCAGTTCTTC
V gene: TRBV15
D gene: TRBD2
J gene: TRBJ2-1
clone size: many

CDR3 protein: CASSLPRGGQDTQYF
CDR3 DNA: TGTGCCAGCAGTTTGCCGCGGGGGGGCCAGGATACGCAGTATTTT
V gene: TRBV12-3/TRBV12-4
D gene: TRBD2
J gene: TRBJ2-3
clone size: many

CDR3 protein: CASSLVGGTANTEAFF
CDR3 DNA: TGTGCCAGCAGCTTAGTGGGCGGGACAGCGAACACTGAAGCTTTCTTT
V gene: TRBV7-2
D gene: TRBD1
J gene: TRBJ1-1
clone size: many

CDR3 protein: CASRPPGTQAYEQYF
CDR3 DNA: TGTGCCAGCAGACCACCCGGGACTCAAGCCTACGAGCAGTACTTC
V gene: TRBV12-3/TRBV12-4
D gene: .
J gene: TRBJ2-7
clone size: many

CDR3 protein: CASSRPGTPHGYTF
CDR3 DNA: TGTGCCAGCAGTCGCCCCGGGACCCCCCATGGCTACACCTTC
V gene: TRBV28
D gene: .
J gene: TRBJ1-2
clone size: .

CDR3 protein: CSAPVLGTEAFF
CDR3 DNA: TGCAGTGCTCCCGTTCTGGGGACTGAAGCTTTCTTT
V gene: TRBV20-1
D gene: .
J gene: TRBJ1-1
clone size: many

CDR3 protein: CASSLTSRTDTQYF
CDR3 DNA: TGCGCCAGCAGCTTGACTAGTCGGACAGATACGCAGTATTTT
V gene: TRBV5-1
D gene: .
J gene: TRBJ2-3
clone size: many

CDR3 protein: CASSLGTGFQETQYF
CDR3 DNA: TGTGCCAGCAGCTTGGGGACAGGGTTCCAAGAGACCCAGTACTTC
V gene: TRBV5-5
D gene: TRBD1
J gene: TRBJ2-5
clone size: few

CDR3 protein: CSASGGRGYNEQFF
CDR3 DNA: TGCAGTGCTAGTGGCGGGAGGGGGTACAATGAGCAGTTCTTC
V gene: TRBV20-1
D gene: TRBD2
J gene: TRBJ2-1
clone size: many

CDR3 protein: CASLTGDNPSYEQYF
CDR3 DNA: TGCGCCAGTTTGACAGGGGATAACCCATCCTACGAGCAGTACTTC
V gene: TRBV5-1
D gene: TRBD1
J gene: TRBJ2-7
clone size: many

CDR3 protein: CASTQNRGEGEAFF
CDR3 DNA: TGTGCCAGCACCCAGAACAGGGGGGAGGGTGAAGCTTTCTTT
V gene: TRBV28
D gene: TRBD1
J gene: TRBJ1-1
clone size: .

CDR3 protein: CSARDFRGNQPQHF
CDR3 DNA: TGCAGTGCTAGAGATTTCAGGGGAAATCAGCCCCAGCATTTT
V gene: TRBV20-1
D gene: .
J gene: TRBJ1-5
clone size: many

CDR3 protein: CASSWAGAQETQYF
CDR3 DNA: TGCGCCAGCAGCTGGGCGGGGGCTCAAGAGACCCAGTACTTC
V gene: TRBV5-1
D gene: .
J gene: TRBJ2-5
clone size: few

CDR3 protein: CASSYPGGYYGYTF
CDR3 DNA: TGTGCCAGCAGCTATCCAGGGGGGTACTATGGCTACACCTTC
V gene: TRBV11-2
D gene: TRBD1
J gene: TRBJ1-2
clone size: many

CDR3 protein: CASSVGGGETQYF
CDR3 DNA: TGTGCCAGCAGCGTAGGTGGAGGGGAGACCCAGTACTTC
V gene: TRBV9
D gene: .
J gene: TRBJ2-5
clone size: many

CDR3 protein: CASSPQGGAAYNEQFF
CDR3 DNA: TGTGCCAGCAGCCCCCAAGGGGGGGCGGCCTACAATGAGCAGTTCTTC
V gene: TRBV3-1
D gene: .
J gene: TRBJ2-1
clone size: .

CDR3 protein: CASREQDGNGKLFF
CDR3 DNA: TGCGCCAGCAGGGAACAGGACGGAAACGGAAAACTGTTTTTT
V gene: TRBV5-1
D gene: .
J gene: TRBJ1-4
clone size: many

CDR3 protein: CASSYSGPLEQYF
CDR3 DNA: TGTGCCAGCAGTTACTCGGGACCCCTCGAGCAGTACTTC
V gene: TRBV6-5
D gene: .
J gene: TRBJ2-7
clone size: many

CDR3 protein: CASSLFAPGLPVSGANVLTF
CDR3 DNA: TGTGCCAGCAGCTTATTTGCCCCAGGGTTACCAGTCTCTGGGGCCAACGTCCTGACTTTC
V gene: TRBV11-2
D gene: .
J gene: TRBJ2-6
clone size: many

CDR3 protein: CASRYSAVGNQPQHF
CDR3 DNA: TGCGCCAGCAGATATTCGGCTGTAGGCAATCAGCCCCAGCATTTT
V gene: TRBV5-1
D gene: .
J gene: TRBJ1-5
clone size: many

CDR3 protein: CASAIQRGYAFF
CDR3 DNA: TGTGCTAGTGCAATTCAGAGAGGGTACGCTTTCTTT
V gene: TRBV12-5
D gene: .
J gene: TRBJ1-1
clone size: many

CDR3 protein: CASRPPRADTQYF
CDR3 DNA: TGTGCCAGCAGGCCCCCTAGGGCAGATACGCAGTATTTT
V gene: TRBV12-3/TRBV12-4
D gene: .
J gene: TRBJ2-3
clone size: few

CDR3 protein: CSVVQEKQETQYF
CDR3 DNA: TGCAGCGTTGTCCAGGAGAAACAAGAGACCCAGTACTTC
V gene: TRBV29-1
D gene: .
J gene: TRBJ2-5
clone size: many

CDR3 protein: CSARGQGFGSPLHF
CDR3 DNA: TGCAGTGCTAGAGGGCAGGGGTTTGGATCACCCCTCCACTTT
V gene: TRBV20-1
D gene: .
J gene: TRBJ1-6
clone size: many

CDR3 protein: CASNLRQGHLNSPLHF
CDR3 DNA: TGTGCCAGCAACCTCCGACAGGGCCACCTTAATTCACCCCTCCACTTT
V gene: TRBV5-5
D gene: TRBD1
J gene: TRBJ1-6
clone size: many

CDR3 protein: CASSPPSYEQYF
CDR3 DNA: TGTGCCAGCAGCCCCCCATCCTACGAGCAGTACTTC
V gene: TRBV9
D gene: .
J gene: TRBJ2-7
clone size: many

CDR3 protein: CASSRTKSQPQHF
CDR3 DNA: TGTGCCAGCAGTCGGACCAAATCTCAGCCCCAGCATTTT
V gene: TRBV6-2/TRBV6-3
D gene: .
J gene: TRBJ1-5
clone size: many

CDR3 protein: CSATTGYTEAFF
CDR3 DNA: TGCAGCGCCACGACAGGTTACACTGAAGCTTTCTTT
V gene: TRBV29-1
D gene: .
J gene: TRBJ1-1
clone size: many

CDR3 protein: CASSLMEETQYF
CDR3 DNA: TGTGCCAGCAGCTTAATGGAAGAGACCCAGTACTTC
V gene: TRBV7-2
D gene: .
J gene: TRBJ2-5
clone size: many

CDR3 protein: CATSRGERSYNEQFF
CDR3 DNA: TGTGCCACCAGCAGAGGGGAACGCTCCTACAATGAGCAGTTCTTC
V gene: TRBV15
D gene: .
J gene: TRBJ2-1
clone size: many

CDR3 protein: CSARVSNTQYF
CDR3 DNA: TGCAGTGCTAGAGTTTCCAATACGCAGTATTTT
V gene: TRBV20-1
D gene: .
J gene: TRBJ2-3
clone size: many

CDR3 protein: CSVRQGSTNTEAFF
CDR3 DNA: TGCAGCGTCCGACAGGGGTCCACTAACACTGAAGCTTTCTTT
V gene: TRBV29-1
D gene: TRBD1
J gene: TRBJ1-1
clone size: many

CDR3 protein: CASSGLLGLAGTDTQYF
CDR3 DNA: TGTGCCAGCAGCGGACTCCTGGGACTAGCGGGGACGGATACGCAGTATTTT
V gene: TRBV7-3
D gene: TRBD2
J gene: TRBJ2-3
clone size: many

CDR3 protein: CASSLGTYHTDTQYF
CDR3 DNA: TGCGCCAGCAGCTTGGGGACATACCACACAGATACGCAGTATTTT
V gene: TRBV5-1
D gene: .
J gene: TRBJ2-3
clone size: many

CDR3 protein: CSAARGLNTGELFF
CDR3 DNA: TGCAGTGCTGCCCGTGGACTAAACACCGGGGAGCTGTTTTTT
V gene: TRBV20-1
D gene: .
J gene: TRBJ2-2
clone size: many

CDR3 protein: CASSQAHAGGENEKLFF
CDR3 DNA: TGCGCCAGCAGCCAAGCTCACGCAGGGGGTGAGAATGAAAAACTGTTTTTT
V gene: TRBV4-3
D gene: TRBD1
J gene: TRBJ1-4
clone size: many

CDR3 protein: CASSLEVYGYTF
CDR3 DNA: TGCGCCAGCAGCTTGGAGGTTTATGGCTACACCTTC
V gene: TRBV5-1
D gene: .
J gene: TRBJ1-2
clone size: many

CDR3 protein: CASRPLRLSYGYTF
CDR3 DNA: TGTGCCAGCAGACCATTAAGGCTTAGCTATGGCTACACCTTC
V gene: TRBV5-6
D gene: .
J gene: TRBJ1-2
clone size: many

CDR3 protein: CASSLGRIIAKNIQYF
CDR3 DNA: TGTGCCAGCAGCTTGGGACGGATCATAGCCAAAAACATTCAGTACTTC
V gene: TRBV7-2
D gene: .
J gene: TRBJ2-4
clone size: many

CDR3 protein: CASRSRTSGSREIDTQYF
CDR3 DNA: TGTGCCAGCAGATCACGGACTAGCGGGAGTCGGGAAATAGATACGCAGTATTTT
V gene: TRBV12-3/TRBV12-4
D gene: TRBD2
J gene: TRBJ2-3
clone size: few

CDR3 protein: CASSQEHITDTQYF
CDR3 DNA: TGTGCCAGCAGCCAAGAACATATCACAGATACGCAGTATTTT
V gene: TRBV4-2
D gene: .
J gene: TRBJ2-3
clone size: .

CDR3 protein: CASSPQRVGDNEQFF
CDR3 DNA: TGTGCCAGCTCACCCCAGCGGGTGGGAGACAATGAGCAGTTCTTC
V gene: TRBV18
D gene: .
J gene: TRBJ2-1
clone size: many

CDR3 protein: CASSTRTSSGTDTQYF
CDR3 DNA: TGCGCCAGCAGCACAAGGACTAGCTCGGGCACAGATACGCAGTATTTT
V gene: TRBV5-1
D gene: TRBD2
J gene: TRBJ2-3
clone size: many